This is a list of T cell receptor beta chains from one sample in a study of T cell repertoires in cytomegalovirus infection. These TCRs are of unknown antigen specificity. TCRdb called the reads again in MiXCR, with one record for every CDR3 protein. The sample includes about 340,000 distinct CDR3 sequences, around 29% of them seen just once. The sequencing used cultured PBMCs, collected from culture after CMV antigen stimulation. The source is a human donor in good health (CMV status not recorded). Some clones in this sample may be carry-over from other donors' samples. Each CDR3 is given with its conserved first and last residue. A D gene is named only where the DNA matches it firmly. The listing skips clone size in some rows; elsewhere it reads once, few, many or a size class.

13	TRBV6-1	TRBJ1-1	-	few	CASLQGLNTEAFF	TGTGCCAGTCTACAGGGCCTCAACACTGAAGCTTTCTTT
15	TRBV7-9	TRBJ1-4	-	few	CASSFQGVANEKLFF	TGTGCCAGCAGCTTCCAGGGCGTAGCTAATGAAAAACTGTTTTTT
16	TRBV4-1	TRBJ2-1	-	-	CASSSIPKGSYNEQFF	TGCGCCAGCAGCAGTATCCCAAAGGGCTCCTACAATGAGCAGTTCTTC
17	TRBV7-9	TRBJ1-4	-	few	CASSLLQGRMSNEKLFF	TGTGCCAGCAGCTTATTGCAGGGGCGAATGTCTAATGAAAAACTGTTTTTT
13	TRBV7-6	TRBJ1-3	-	few	CASSSNMGNTIYF	TGTGCCAGCAGCTCCAATATGGGAAACACCATATATTTT
13	TRBV12-5	TRBJ2-1	TRBD2	few	CASRPSGVNEQFF	TGTGCTAGCAGGCCTAGCGGGGTCAATGAGCAGTTCTTC
14	TRBV3-1	TRBJ2-1	TRBD2	-	CASTPSGGSNEQFF	TGTGCCAGCACCCCATCGGGGGGTTCCAATGAGCAGTTCTTC
15	TRBV7-9	TRBJ1-6	-	many	CASSYSGLPNSPLHF	TGTGCCAGCAGCTACTCTGGATTACCTAATTCACCCCTCCACTTT
16	TRBV15	TRBJ1-3	-	once	CATSRQSGFTGNTIYF	TGTGCCACCAGCAGACAATCAGGGTTTACTGGAAACACCATATATTTT
14	TRBV4-1	TRBJ2-2	-	-	CASSQVRNTGELFF	TGCGCCAGCAGCCAAGTGAGGAACACCGGGGAGCTGTTTTTT
13	TRBV7-3	TRBJ2-1	TRBD1	many	CASSPDRDNEQFF	TGTGCCAGCAGCCCGGACAGGGACAATGAGCAGTTCTTC
14	TRBV7-2	TRBJ2-7	-	-	CASSLLGTPSEQYF	TGTGCCAGCAGCTTACTCGGGACACCCAGCGAGCAGTACTTC
13	TRBV27	TRBJ2-7	-	-	CASSLRGIYEQYF	TGTGCCAGCAGTTTAAGAGGGATCTACGAGCAGTACTTC
15	TRBV7-2	TRBJ1-5	-	many	CASSLDLYSNQPQHF	TGTGCCAGCAGCTTAGATCTGTATAGCAATCAGCCCCAGCATTTT
13	TRBV2	TRBJ2-5	-	few	CASCLQGSETQYF	TGTGCCAGCTGTCTTCAGGGGTCAGAGACCCAGTACTTC
15	TRBV7-3	TRBJ1-2	TRBD1	few	CASSSTGGENFGYTF	TGTGCCAGCAGCTCGACAGGGGGCGAGAACTTTGGCTACACCTTC
15	TRBV2	TRBJ2-3	-	-	CAIKAGSRGPDTQYF	TGTGCCATCAAGGCGGGCTCCCGAGGACCAGATACGCAGTATTTT
13	TRBV10-3	TRBJ1-5	-	few	CAISQGSGQPQHF	TGTGCCATCAGTCAAGGTAGCGGTCAGCCCCAGCATTTT
16	TRBV5-4	TRBJ2-3	-	few	CASSLLAGRFTDTQYF	TGTGCCAGCAGCTTACTGGCGGGAAGGTTCACAGATACGCAGTATTTT
17	TRBV15	TRBJ2-5	TRBD2	-	CATSRDRTSGEQETQYF	TGTGCCACCAGCAGAGATAGGACTAGCGGGGAACAAGAGACCCAGTACTTC
13	TRBV6-5	TRBJ2-3	-	few	CASAFSSTDTQYF	TGTGCCAGCGCTTTCAGTAGCACAGATACGCAGTATTTT
15	TRBV6-1	TRBJ2-1	-	few	CASSDSPRPYNEQFF	TGTGCCAGCAGTGACAGTCCTCGCCCCTACAATGAGCAGTTCTTC
15	TRBV18	TRBJ2-2	-	-	CASSMTGANTGELFF	TGTGCCAGCTCGATGACAGGCGCGAACACCGGGGAGCTGTTTTTT
14	TRBV7-3	TRBJ2-5	-	-	CASSINMGRATQYF	TGTGCCAGCAGCATTAACATGGGAAGGGCGACCCAGTACTTC
18	TRBV5-6	TRBJ2-7	TRBD2	few	CASSPLGGGGAANYEQYF	TGTGCCAGCAGCCCCCTGGGGGGGGGAGGGGCTGCTAACTACGAGCAGTACTTC
14	TRBV6-6	TRBJ1-1	-	-	CASNPPGGTGEAFF	TGTGCCAGCAACCCCCCGGGTGGGACCGGTGAAGCTTTCTTT
13	TRBV6-5	TRBJ2-5	-	-	CASSYQEGETQYF	TGTGCCAGCAGTTACCAGGAGGGGGAGACCCAGTACTTC
11	TRBV6-1	TRBJ2-3	-	-	CAAEDADTQYF	TGTGCCGCGGAGGATGCAGATACGCAGTATTTT
15	TRBV25-1	TRBJ2-1	TRBD1	-	CASSAGTGPYNEQFF	TGTGCCAGCAGTGCCGGGACAGGGCCCTACAATGAGCAGTTCTTC
16	TRBV12-3/TRBV12-4	TRBJ2-3	-	-	CASSLGTGRGTDTQYF	TGTGCCAGCAGTTTAGGTACGGGAAGGGGCACAGATACGCAGTATTTT
15	TRBV29-1	TRBJ2-7	TRBD1	few	CSVEDPGTGYYEQYF	TGCAGCGTTGAAGATCCAGGGACAGGATACTACGAGCAGTACTTC
14	TRBV9	TRBJ1-6	-	many	CASSGGINNSPLHF	TGTGCCAGCAGCGGAGGGATAAATAATTCACCCCTCCACTTT